This T cell receptor beta chain is drawn from a study of cytomegalovirus exposure and HLA in healthy donors. In germline, CDR1 is LNHDA, CDR2 SQIVND (reference sequence). This CDR3 is built from 12 residues. V lost 7 bases and J lost 7, with 13 bases in between. General study findings and limits: Later work found that TCR association rates differed between HLA loci; DRB1 had the most and HLA-C the fewest.

Concerning this clone: The antigen is unknown.

60 Vbeta and 13 Jbeta primers were used in PCR. The repertoire was sequenced with immunoSEQ multiplex PCR; TCRdb's copy has only in-frame clones and lacks some. The data contain 100,000 to 130,000 clones, approximately 79% of them seen just once; the ten biggest clones take up less than 15%. The V and J genes are TRBV19 and TRBJ1-2, with D possibly matching TRBD1 (6 bases). This clonotype was sampled from a woman aged 40 to 50 in good health and CMV-seropositive. The material sequenced was PBMCs. The CDR3 spells CASNNRDRGYTF. The CDR3 bases are TGTGCCAGTAATAACAGGGATCGTGGCTACACCTTC. Supplemented by reference TRBV19 and TRBJ1-2, the full variable domain reads DGGITQSPKYLFRKEGQNVTLSCEQNLNHDAMYWYRQDPGQGLRLIYYSQIVNDFQKGDIAEGYSVSREKKESFPLTVTSAQKNPTAFYLCASNNRDRGYTFGSGTRLTVV.